Following are 15 T cell receptor beta chains from one sample sequenced in a study of cytomegalovirus exposure and HLA in healthy donors. Primers: 60 Vbeta forward and 13 Jbeta reverse. Data came from immunoSEQ multiplex PCR; TCRdb stores just in-frame clones and leaves some out. The sample has approximately 110,000 clones; the top ten hold 0.55% to 0.6%. The sample taken for sequencing was PBMCs. The receptor source for this set is a man aged 50 or older in good health and CMV-seronegative.

On this clone itself: At one end the junction does not follow the germline gene, possibly because of a read error. The chain links TRBV28 to TRBJ1-2; TRBD1 agrees at 7 bases. Germline V lookup: CDR1 MDHEN, CDR2 SYDVKM. The CDR3 runs 11 residues. CDR3 loop: CASSFGQERLF. CDR3 DNA: TGTGCCAGCAGTTTTGGACAGGAGCGTTTATTC.

J is TRBJ2-1 and V is TRBV19; TRBD2 agrees at 7 bases. The CDR3 is 16 residues long. Germline loops: CDR1 LNHDA, CDR2 SQIVND (reference sequence). Germline trimming cut 6 bases from V and 7 bases from J; bases unmatched to any gene: 15. The chain's CDR3 is CASSGPTGGIRNEQFF. CDR3 coding DNA: TGTGCCAGTAGCGGGCCTACGGGAGGTATAAGGAATGAGCAGTTCTTC.

V gene TRBV4-3 combines with J gene TRBJ2-5; possibly TRBD1 for D (5 bases). With the DNA end fitting TRBJ2-7 better, the J assignment may be wrong. Germline CDR1 is LGHNA and CDR2 is YSLEER. The CDR3 covers 15 residues. In DNA form, the CDR3 reads TGCGCCAGCAGCCTTCACAGGAGCTCGATCTACGAGCAGTACTTC. Translating gives CASSLHRSSIYEQYF.

The V and J genes are TRBV6-6 and TRBJ2-1; the D gene is possibly TRBD1 (6 bases). This CDR3 contains 14 residues. Trimming shortened V by 6 bases and J by 5 bases, and 14 bases separated the two germline ends. Germline CDR1 MNHNY, CDR2 SVGAGI (reference sequence). CDR3 coding DNA: TGTGCCAGCAGACGGGACACGGGGAACAATGAGCAGTTCTTC. This encodes CASRRDTGNNEQFF.

The rearrangement uses TRBV4-3 and TRBJ2-1; weak D call: TRBD2 (6 bases). Trimming took 3 bases from V and 3 from J, leaving 18 bases between them. The CDR3 consists of 17 residues. CDR1 is LGHNA and CDR2 is YSLEER in the germline V gene. CDR3 residues: CASSQVWGTQLYNEQFF. The CDR3 bases are TGCGCCAGCAGCCAGGTGTGGGGGACTCAGCTCTACAATGAGCAGTTCTTC.

V and J are TRBV25-1 and TRBJ1-5, with TRBD1 identical over 8 bases. CDR3 length equals 15 residues. CDR1 MGHDK and CDR2 SYGVNS come from the germline V gene. V lost 3 bases and J lost 4; bases outside the gene matches: 5. The CDR3 loop is CASSDTQGANQPQHF. Here the CDR3 DNA reads TGTGCCAGCAGTGACACTCAGGGGGCAAATCAGCCCCAGCATTTT.

V usage is TRBV7-2 and J usage is TRBJ2-3; D is unresolved. Germline CDR1 SGHTA, CDR2 FQGNSA. This CDR3 spans 13 amino acids. Trimming took off 5 bases at V and 2 bases at J, with 8 bases between the two ends. CDR3 protein: CASSRALTDTQYF. In DNA, the CDR3 is TGTGCCAGCAGCCGAGCCCTCACAGATACGCAGTATTTT.

The CDR3 spells CASRPTGSIYGYTF. Written as DNA, the CDR3 is TGTGCCAGCAGGCCCACAGGCTCCATCTATGGCTACACCTTC. The chain combines TRBV6-5 with TRBJ1-2; tentative D call: TRBD1 (5 bases). Germline assignment: CDR1 MNHEY and CDR2 SVGAGI. CDR3 length: 14 residues. V lost 6 bases, J lost 4 bases, and 15 bases lay in between.

CDR3 loop: CASSVVEQPEGPQHF. The CDR3 coding sequence is TGTGCCAGCAGTGTTGTTGAACAGCCGGAAGGGCCCCAGCATTTT. V is TRBV2 and J is TRBJ1-5; D not certain. Germline assignment: CDR1 SNHLY and CDR2 FYNNEI. Trimming pared 4 bases from V and 9 bases from J, leaving 19 bases between. This CDR3 has 15 amino acids.

The V call is TRBV30, the J call TRBJ2-7; 8 bases align to TRBD2. CDR3 length: 12 residues. Trimming took 3 bases from V and 6 from J; bases not matched to a gene: 4. CDR1 is GTSNPN and CDR2 is SVGIG in the germline V gene (reference sequence). CDR3 loop: CAWRTSGGEQYF. The CDR3 bases are TGTGCCTGGAGAACTAGCGGCGGCGAGCAGTACTTC. The entire variable domain, with the rest obtained from reference TRBV30 and TRBJ2-7, is as follows: SQTIHQWPATLVQPVGSPLSLECTVEGTSNPNLYWYRQAAGRGLQLLFYSVGIGQISSEVPQNLSASRPQDRQFILSSKKLLLSDSGFYLCAWRTSGGEQYFGPGTRLTVT.

V gene TRBV5-1 combines with J gene TRBJ2-7; a weak D match, TRBD2 (5 bases). The CDR3 extends over 15 amino acids. Germline CDR1 and CDR2: SGHRS and YFSETQ. Trimming took 4 bases from V and 1 from J, leaving 15 bases between them. The CDR3 reads CASSAGGHNSYEQYF. The CDR3 DNA reads TGCGCCAGCAGCGCGGGCGGGCACAATTCCTACGAGCAGTACTTC.

V usage is TRBV2 and J usage is TRBJ1-5; the match to TRBD1 covers 8 bases. V lost 6 bases, J lost 7 bases, and 8 bases stayed unmatched. The CDR3 runs 14 residues. CDR1 is SNHLY, CDR2 FYNNEI, per germline. Here the CDR3 reads CASRRTGSEQPQHF. In DNA, the CDR3 is TGTGCCAGCAGAAGGACAGGGAGTGAACAGCCCCAGCATTTT.

V gene TRBV7-8 combines with J gene TRBJ2-7, with 8 bases that match TRBD1. The germline V gene has CDR1 SGHVS and CDR2 FQNEAQ. The CDR3 spans 14 residues. Unmatched junction bases numbered 4, after V lost 2 bases and J lost 4 bases. As DNA, the CDR3 is TGTGCCAGCAGCTTATCAGACAGGGGTTACGAGCAGTACTTC. Translating it yields CASSLSDRGYEQYF.

The CDR3 DNA reads as TGTGCCAGCAGTTACATAGCTACGAACTATGGCTACACCTTC. This translates into CASSYIATNYGYTF. J is TRBJ1-2 and V is TRBV6-5; D unresolved. Trimming stripped 2 bases from V and 2 bases from J, with 9 bases between. Per germline, CDR1 MNHEY and CDR2 SVGAGI. This CDR3 spans 14 amino acids.

The chain carries TRBV30 and TRBJ2-7, with 7 positions matching TRBD1. J gave up 6 bases and V 5 bases, and 10 bases lay outside the gene matches. The CDR3 spans 13 residues. Germline CDR1 is GTSNPN and CDR2 is SVGIG (reference sequence). CDR3 protein: CAWDAGTATEQYF. The CDR3 DNA reads TGTGCCTGGGATGCCGGGACAGCCACCGAGCAGTACTTC.